The TCR delta chain described here comes from a study of Vδ1+ human thymocytes. Trimming removed 5 bases from V and 0 bases from J; junction bases left unmatched: 24. CDR1 and CDR2 (germline): TSWWSYY, QGS. CDR3 size: 22 residues. Sequences come from RNA converted to cDNA by reverse transcription. CDR3 amplicons came from multiplex PCR with pooled V-gene forward and constant-region reverse primers. TCRdb processed the multiplex PCR reads again with the CATT caller. Of under 80,000 delta-chain clones detected, around 34% appear once; the ten largest clones hold approximately 0.25%. Study observations and caveats: Unlike peripheral blood Vdelta1+ controls, thymic delta-chain sequences included roughly 18% Vdelta2 and few Vdelta3. TRD repertoires were essentially private, unlike widely shared TRG clonotypes. Highly polyclonal TRG and TRD repertoires with Gaussian CDR3 length distributions appeared in thymus.

After alphabeta T cell depletion, CD3+ Vdelta1+ Vdelta2- thymocytes were sorted. Between roughly 98% and 99.6% of sorted thymocytes were Vdelta1+. Remarks on this clone: Antigen: not known.

V is TRDV1 and J is TRDJ1; TRDD3 matches 10 bases. The source is a boy under two years old who had congenital heart surgery. The sample consisted of Vdelta1+ gamma-delta thymocytes from the thymus. Subset reported: FACS-sorted CD3+ TCRalphabeta- TCRVdelta1+ TCRVdelta2- thymocytes. In DNA form, the CDR3 reads TGTGCTCTTGGGTCCTTTTTTCACGCGGGGGGGATACGCCCGCCGTACACCGATAAACTCATCTTT. It is translated as CALGSFFHAGGIRPPYTDKLIF.